The T cell receptor beta chain described here comes from a study of blood T cell repertoires in COVID-19. Study-level background: The United States, Italy and Spain supplied acute and convalescent COVID-19 samples.

Enrolled through a virtual design, the participants were between about 18 and 89 years of age and came from around 25 US areas. In Cohort 3, a recovered donor had either two negative PCRs, clearance, or symptom resolution. The repertoire was sequenced with immunoSEQ multiplex PCR; TCRdb's copy has only in-frame clones and lacks some. This table holds about 270,000 clones, about 88% found once. The V end was cut by 1 base, the J end by 3 bases, with 6 bases between. Germline CDR1 and CDR2: LGHNA and YSLEER. The CDR3 length is 13 residues. The clonotype was recovered from a woman in her 50s who had recovered from COVID-19. Sequencing used PBMCs or T cells enriched from blood (not recorded which). The chain uses TRBV4-3 and TRBJ1-1; D remains unclear. The CDR3 coding sequence is TGCGCCAGCAGCCAAGCTAAGTACACTGAAGCTTTCTTT. It specifies CASSQAKYTEAFF.